This TCR beta chain comes out of a study of cytomegalovirus exposure and HLA in healthy donors. The PCR employed 60 Vbeta primers together with 13 Jbeta primers. TCRdb's copy holds only in-frame clones and misses some; the assay was immunoSEQ multiplex PCR. This table holds roughly 160,000 clones, 77% found once. The germline CDR1 and CDR2 sequences are MNHNS and SASEGT. V was clipped by 7 bases and J by 1 base, with 13 bases between them. This CDR3 contains 15 residues. Sequencing was done on a sample of PBMCs. The chain combines TRBV6-1 with TRBJ1-4; D is unclear. This TCR was recovered from a man aged 30 to 45 in good health and CMV-seropositive. The DNA of the CDR3 is TGTGCCAGCAATGGGAGGGAACAAACTAATGAAAAACTGTTTTTT. This codes for CASNGREQTNEKLFF.